The subject of this entry is one T cell receptor (beta chain). This sample was taken from a study of T cells in Graves' hyperthyroidism and ophthalmopathy. Newly diagnosed hyperthyroidism patients aged 18 to 65 years had disease lasting under 2 months. Amplification of TCR beta CDR3 regions used RNA as the template. With the HTBI primer set, the TCR CDR3 went through a first round of RT-PCR. TCRdb redid the calling of the multiplex PCR reads with MiXCR, one entry per CDR3 protein. The top ten hold around 8% of the sample, which has fewer than 750,000 distinct CDR3 sequences, around 42% seen once. CDR1 MNHNS and CDR2 SASEGT come from the germline V gene. V was shortened by 8 bases and J by 7 bases, with 21 bases between the two germline ends. CDR3 length equals 15 residues.

This clonotype was sampled from a woman under 30 with Graves' hyperthyroidism. The J gene is TRBJ1-5, the V gene TRBV6-1, with D maybe TRBD1 (5 bases). Sequenced: peripheral blood or thyroid tissue (not recorded which). The CDR3 here is CASSLAGTYRQPQHF. The DNA of the CDR3 is TGTGCCAGCTCGCTAGCGGGGACCTACCGACAGCCCCAGCATTTT.